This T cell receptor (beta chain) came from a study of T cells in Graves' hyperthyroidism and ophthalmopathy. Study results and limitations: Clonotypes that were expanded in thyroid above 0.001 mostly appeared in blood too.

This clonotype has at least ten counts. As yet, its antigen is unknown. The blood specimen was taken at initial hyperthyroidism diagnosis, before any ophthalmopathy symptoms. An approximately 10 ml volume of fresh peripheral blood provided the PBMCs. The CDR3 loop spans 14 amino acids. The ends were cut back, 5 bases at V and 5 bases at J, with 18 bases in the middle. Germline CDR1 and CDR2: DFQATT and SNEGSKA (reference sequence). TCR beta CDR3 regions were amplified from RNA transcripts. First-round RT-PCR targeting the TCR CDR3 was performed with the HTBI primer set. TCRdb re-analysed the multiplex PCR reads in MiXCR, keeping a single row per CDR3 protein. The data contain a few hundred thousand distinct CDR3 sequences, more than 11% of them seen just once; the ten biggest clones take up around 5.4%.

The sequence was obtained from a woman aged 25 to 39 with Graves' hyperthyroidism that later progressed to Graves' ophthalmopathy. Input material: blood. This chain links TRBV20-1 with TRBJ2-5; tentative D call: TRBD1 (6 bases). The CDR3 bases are TGCAGTGCTTCCGGGACACTCCGTCACGAGACCCAGTACTTC. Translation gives CSASGTLRHETQYF.